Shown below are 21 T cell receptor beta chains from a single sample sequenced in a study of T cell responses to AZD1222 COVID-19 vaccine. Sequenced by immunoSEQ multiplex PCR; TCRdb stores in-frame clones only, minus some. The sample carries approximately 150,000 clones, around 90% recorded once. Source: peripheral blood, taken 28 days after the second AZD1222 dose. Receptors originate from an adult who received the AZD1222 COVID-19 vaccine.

The CDR3 loop reads CASSLDSTNTEAFF. The CDR3, as DNA: TGTGCCAGCAGCTTGGACAGTACGAACACTGAAGCTTTCTTT. This sequence joins TRBV7-9 and TRBJ1-1; weak D call: TRBD1 (6 bases). The germline V gene has CDR1 SEHNR and CDR2 FQNEAQ (reference sequence). With 3 bases removed from V and 1 base from J, the gap between germline ends came to 9 bases. The CDR3 totals 14 residues.

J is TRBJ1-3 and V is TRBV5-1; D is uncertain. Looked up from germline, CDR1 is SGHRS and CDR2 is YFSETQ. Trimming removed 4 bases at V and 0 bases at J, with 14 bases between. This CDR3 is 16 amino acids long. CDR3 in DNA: TGCGCCAGCAGCCCGGACGGGGAATACTCTGGAAACACCATATATTTT. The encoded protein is CASSPDGEYSGNTIYF.

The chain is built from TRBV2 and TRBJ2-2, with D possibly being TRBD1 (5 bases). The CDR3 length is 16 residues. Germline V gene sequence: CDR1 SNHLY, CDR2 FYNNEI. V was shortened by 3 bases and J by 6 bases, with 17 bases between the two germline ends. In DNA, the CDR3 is TGTGCCAGCAGTGACGGCCCAGGGATGCTGGCCGGGGAGCTGTTTTTT. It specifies CASSDGPGMLAGELFF. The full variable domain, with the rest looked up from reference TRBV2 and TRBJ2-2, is EPEVTQTPSHQVTQMGQEVILRCVPISNHLYFYWYRQILGQKVEFLVSFYNNEISEKSEIFDDQFSVERPDGSNFTLKIRSTKLEDSAMYFCASSDGPGMLAGELFFGEGSRLTVL.

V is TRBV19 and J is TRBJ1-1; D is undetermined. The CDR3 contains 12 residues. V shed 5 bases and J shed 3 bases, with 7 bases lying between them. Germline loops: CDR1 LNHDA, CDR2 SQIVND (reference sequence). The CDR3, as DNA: TGTGCCAGTAGTTTAGGACACACTGAAGCTTTCTTT. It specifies CASSLGHTEAFF.

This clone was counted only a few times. The CDR3 bases are TGCGCCAGCAGCCAAGGCTTTCTGCGGGGGCCGACTGAAGCTTTCTTT. Protein: CASSQGFLRGPTEAFF. The chain recombines TRBV4-1 with TRBJ1-1; D might be TRBD1 (6 bases). The germline V gene encodes CDR1 MGHRA and CDR2 YSYEKL. V lost 1 base and J lost 5, with 17 bases in between. This CDR3 has 16 amino acids.

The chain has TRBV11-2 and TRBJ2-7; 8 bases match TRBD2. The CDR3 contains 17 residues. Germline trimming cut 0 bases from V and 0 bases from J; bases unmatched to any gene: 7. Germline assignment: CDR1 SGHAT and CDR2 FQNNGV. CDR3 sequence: CASSLDPGGGNSYEQYF. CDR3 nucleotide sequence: TGTGCCAGCAGCTTAGACCCTGGCGGGGGGAACTCCTACGAGCAGTACTTC.

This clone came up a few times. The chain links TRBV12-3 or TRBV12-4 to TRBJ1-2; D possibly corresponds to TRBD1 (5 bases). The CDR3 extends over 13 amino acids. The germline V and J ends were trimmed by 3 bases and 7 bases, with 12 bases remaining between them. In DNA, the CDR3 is TGTGCCAGCAGTTTCGGGGGGTCGGGTGGCTACACCTTC. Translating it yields CASSFGGSGGYTF.

Written as DNA, the CDR3 is TGTGCCAGCAGGACGCCGACAGGGACCAATCAGCCCCAGCATTTT. It yields the protein CASRTPTGTNQPQHF. The genes are TRBV6-5 and TRBJ1-5; 7 bases agree with TRBD1. The CDR3 is 15 residues long. The germline V gene encodes CDR1 MNHEY and CDR2 SVGAGI. With V trimmed by 6 bases and J by 3 bases, 8 bases remained unmatched.

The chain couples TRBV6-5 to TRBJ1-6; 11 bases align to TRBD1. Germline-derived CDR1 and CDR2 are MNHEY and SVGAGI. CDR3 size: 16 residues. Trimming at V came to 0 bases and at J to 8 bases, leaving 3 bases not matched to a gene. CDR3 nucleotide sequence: TGTGCCAGCAGTTACTCGATGGGACAGGGGGATTCACCCCTCCACTTT. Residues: CASSYSMGQGDSPLHF.

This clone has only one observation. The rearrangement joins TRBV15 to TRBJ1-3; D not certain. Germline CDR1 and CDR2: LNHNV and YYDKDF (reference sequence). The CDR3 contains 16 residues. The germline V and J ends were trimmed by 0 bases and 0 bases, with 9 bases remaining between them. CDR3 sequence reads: CATSRDSAYSGNTIYF. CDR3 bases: TGTGCCACCAGCAGAGATTCGGCGTACTCTGGAAACACCATATATTTT.

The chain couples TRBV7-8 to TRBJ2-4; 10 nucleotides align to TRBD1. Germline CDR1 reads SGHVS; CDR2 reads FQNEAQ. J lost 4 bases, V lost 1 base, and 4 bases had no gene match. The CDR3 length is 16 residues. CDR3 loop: CASSLGGQGIKNIQYF. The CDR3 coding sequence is TGTGCCAGCAGCTTAGGGGGACAGGGGATTAAAAACATTCAGTACTTC.

The CDR3: CASSHFSGTLGHEQFF. The CDR3 DNA is TGTGCCAGCAGCCACTTCTCCGGGACGCTGGGCCATGAGCAGTTCTTC. The J gene is TRBJ2-1, the V gene TRBV4-2; D is possibly TRBD1 or TRBD2 (5 bases each). Trimming took 3 bases from V and 8 from J, leaving 20 bases between them. Germline CDR1 is LGHNA and CDR2 is YNFKEQ. The CDR3 is 16 residues long.

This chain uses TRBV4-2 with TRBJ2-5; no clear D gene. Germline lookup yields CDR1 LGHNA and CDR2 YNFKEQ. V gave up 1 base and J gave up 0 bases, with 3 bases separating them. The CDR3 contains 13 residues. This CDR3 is CASSQGNQETQYF. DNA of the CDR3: TGTGCCAGCAGCCAAGGGAACCAAGAGACCCAGTACTTC.

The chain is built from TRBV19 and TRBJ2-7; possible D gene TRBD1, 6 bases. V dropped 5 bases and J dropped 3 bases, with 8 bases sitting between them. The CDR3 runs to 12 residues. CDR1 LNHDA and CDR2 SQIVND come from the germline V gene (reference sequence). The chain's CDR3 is CASSQGIYEQYF. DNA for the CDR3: TGTGCCAGTAGTCAGGGGATCTACGAGCAGTACTTC.

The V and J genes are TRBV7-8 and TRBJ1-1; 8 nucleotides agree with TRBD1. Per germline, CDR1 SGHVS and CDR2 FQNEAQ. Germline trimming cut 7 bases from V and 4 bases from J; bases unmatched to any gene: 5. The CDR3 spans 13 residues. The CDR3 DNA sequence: TGTGCCAGCAACAGGGGGAGTCGCACTGAAGCTTTCTTT. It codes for CASNRGSRTEAFF.

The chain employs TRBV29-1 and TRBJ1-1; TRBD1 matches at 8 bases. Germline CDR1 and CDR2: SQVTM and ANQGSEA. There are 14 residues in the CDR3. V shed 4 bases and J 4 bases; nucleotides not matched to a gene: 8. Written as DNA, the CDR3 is TGCAGCGTTGCCCGGGACACAGGGGGCACTGAAGCTTTCTTT. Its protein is CSVARDTGGTEAFF.

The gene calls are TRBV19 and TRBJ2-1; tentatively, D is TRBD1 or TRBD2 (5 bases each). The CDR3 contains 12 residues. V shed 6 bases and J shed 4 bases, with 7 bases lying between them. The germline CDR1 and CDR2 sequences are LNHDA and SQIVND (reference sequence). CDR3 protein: CASRGPYNEQFF. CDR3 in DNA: TGTGCCAGTAGGGGACCATACAATGAGCAGTTCTTC.

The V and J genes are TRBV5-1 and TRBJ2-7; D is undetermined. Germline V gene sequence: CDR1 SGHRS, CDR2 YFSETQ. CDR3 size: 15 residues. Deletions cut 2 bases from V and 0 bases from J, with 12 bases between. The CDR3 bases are TGCGCCAGCAGCTTTTTTCCCGCAGCCTCCTACGAGCAGTACTTC. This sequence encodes CASSFFPAASYEQYF. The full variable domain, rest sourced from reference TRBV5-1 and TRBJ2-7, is KAGVTQTPRYLIKTRGQQVTLSCSPISGHRSVSWYQQTPGQGLQFLFEYFSETQRNKGNFPGRFSGRQFSNSRSEMNVSTLELGDSALYLCASSFFPAASYEQYFGPGTRLTVT.

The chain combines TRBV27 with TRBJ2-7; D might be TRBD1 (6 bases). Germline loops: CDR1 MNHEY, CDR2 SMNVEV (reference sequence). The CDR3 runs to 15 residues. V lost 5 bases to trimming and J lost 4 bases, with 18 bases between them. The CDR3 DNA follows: TGTGCCAGCAGTCCTCCGGGGACACAGATATACGAGCAGTACTTC. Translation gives CASSPPGTQIYEQYF.

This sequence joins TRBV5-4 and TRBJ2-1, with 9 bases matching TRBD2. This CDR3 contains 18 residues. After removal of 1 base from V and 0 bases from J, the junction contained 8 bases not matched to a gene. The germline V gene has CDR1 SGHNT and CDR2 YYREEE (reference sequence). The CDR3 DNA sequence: TGTGCCAGCAGCTTGATGAGTCTAGCGGGGATCTCCTACAATGAGCAGTTCTTC. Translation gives CASSLMSLAGISYNEQFF.

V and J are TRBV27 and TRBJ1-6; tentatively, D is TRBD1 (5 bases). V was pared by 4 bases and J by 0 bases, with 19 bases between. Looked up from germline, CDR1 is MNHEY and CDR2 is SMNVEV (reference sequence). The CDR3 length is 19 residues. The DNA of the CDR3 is TGTGCCAGCAGTTCCAAGACTTCAGGGTCCAGCTCCTATAATTCACCCCTCCACTTT. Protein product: CASSSKTSGSSSYNSPLHF.